The rows below give T cell receptor beta chains drawn from one sample of a study of blood T cell repertoires in COVID-19. The assay was immunoSEQ multiplex PCR, and TCRdb's table has in-frame clones only and misses some. The table has about 84,000 clones, 76% seen once; the top ten hold about 7%. Sequenced sample: peripheral blood. The receptors were sampled from a man between 65 and 79 years old with acute or convalescent COVID-19. The CDR3 runs from the conserved cysteine through the conserved F or W. D genes are given only for firm matches. Not all rows give a size; the values are once, few, many and, for expanded clones, a class.

TRBV6-6,TRBJ1-5,few,TRBD1,CASSSLQGEPQHF,TGTGCCAGCAGTTCTCTCCAGGGGGAGCCCCAGCATTTT
TRBV5-6,TRBJ2-1,-,TRBD2,CASSTQKTSAGGPGGEQFF,TGTGCCAGCAGCACCCAAAAAACAAGTGCGGGAGGGCCGGGGGGTGAGCAGTTCTTC
TRBV7-8,TRBJ2-1,-,TRBD2,CASSLMSGRANEQFF,TGTGCCAGCAGCTTAATGAGCGGGAGAGCGAATGAGCAGTTCTTC
TRBV6-5,TRBJ1-1,-,-,CASRDINLNTEAFF,TGTGCCAGCAGGGACATAAATTTGAACACTGAAGCTTTCTTT
TRBV28,TRBJ1-2,once,-,CASRGRVRYGYTF,TGTGCCAGCCGTGGGAGGGTTCGCTATGGCTACACCTTC
TRBV19,TRBJ2-1,-,TRBD2,CASSIDGLAENEQFF,TGTGCCAGTAGTATAGACGGACTAGCGGAGAATGAGCAGTTCTTC
TRBV24-1,TRBJ1-5,-,-,CATSRTATGNQPQHF,TGTGCCACCAGCAGGACAGCCACGGGCAATCAGCCCCAGCATTTT
TRBV19,TRBJ1-1,-,-,CASSIGLAEAFF,TGTGCCAGTAGTATCGGTCTAGCCGAAGCTTTCTTT
TRBV9,TRBJ1-2,-,-,CASSDRGYGYTF,TGTGCCAGCAGCGATAGGGGCTATGGCTACACCTTC
TRBV5-6,TRBJ1-6,-,TRBD1,CASTQGQNYNSPLHF,TGTGCCAGCACCCAGGGACAGAACTATAATTCACCCCTCCACTTT
TRBV3-1/TRBV3-2,TRBJ1-1,-,TRBD1,CASSIQGASTEAFF,TGTGCCAGCAGTATACAGGGGGCGAGCACTGAAGCTTTCTTT
TRBV6-5,TRBJ1-2,-,-,CASSYGLGDGYTF,TGTGCCAGCAGTTACGGGCTAGGGGATGGCTACACCTTC
TRBV4-1,TRBJ2-1,-,TRBD2,CASGLAGVGNEQFF,TGCGCCAGCGGACTAGCGGGAGTCGGGAATGAGCAGTTCTTC
TRBV4-1,TRBJ1-6,-,-,CASSHEGSYNSPLHF,TGCGCCAGCAGCCACGAGGGATCCTATAATTCACCCCTCCACTTT
TRBV6-5,TRBJ1-1,-,TRBD1,CASRGPGQGVGEAFF,TGTGCCAGCAGAGGCCCCGGACAGGGGGTCGGTGAAGCTTTCTTT
TRBV27,TRBJ2-1,-,TRBD2,CASSPAGVPYNEQFF,TGTGCCAGCAGTCCAGCGGGAGTACCCTACAATGAGCAGTTCTTC
TRBV30,TRBJ1-4,-,TRBD1,CAWRKGAANEKLFF,TGTGCCTGGAGGAAGGGGGCAGCTAATGAAAAACTGTTTTTT
TRBV10-2,TRBJ2-7,-,-,CASSPVDRSPSYEQYF,TGCGCCAGCAGTCCCGTCGACAGGTCACCCTCCTACGAGCAGTACTTC